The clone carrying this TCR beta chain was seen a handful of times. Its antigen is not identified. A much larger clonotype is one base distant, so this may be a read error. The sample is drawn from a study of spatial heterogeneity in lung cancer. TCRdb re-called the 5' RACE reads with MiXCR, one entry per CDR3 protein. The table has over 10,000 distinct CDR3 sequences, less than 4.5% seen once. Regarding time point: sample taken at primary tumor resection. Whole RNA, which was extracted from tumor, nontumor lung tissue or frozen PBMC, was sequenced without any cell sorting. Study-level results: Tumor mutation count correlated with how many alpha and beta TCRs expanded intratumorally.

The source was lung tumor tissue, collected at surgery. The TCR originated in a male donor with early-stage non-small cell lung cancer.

The CDR3 DNA follows: TGTGCCGGGACGACACAGGGGGAGGGACGAACTGAAGCTTTCTTT. Protein: CAGTTQGEGRTEAFF. J is TRBJ1-1 and V is TRBV2, with TRBD1 matching over 8 bases. Germline CDR1 SNHLY, CDR2 FYNNEI. V trimming: 11 bases; J trimming: 5 bases; junction bases outside the gene matches: 16. The CDR3 runs to 15 residues. The full variable domain, completed using reference TRBV2 and TRBJ1-1, is EPEVTQTPSHQVTQMGQEVILRCVPISNHLYFYWYRQILGQKVEFLVSFYNNEISEKSEIFDDQFSVERPDGSNFTLKIRSTKLEDSAMYFCAGTTQGEGRTEAFFGQGTRLTVV.